This TCR beta chain was recorded in a study of early T cells in non-severe SARS-CoV-2 infection. Study summary: Unsorted whole-blood RNA was sequenced in bulk, leaving chains unpaired.

This clonotype was recorded at least ten times. Its antigen is still unknown. V was trimmed by 5 bases and J by 6 bases, leaving 19 bases between them. The CDR3 has 16 amino acids. CDR1 and CDR2 (germline): SGHNT, YENEEA. Study observations and caveats: Anti-spike CD8 specificities were favored by VDJdb matching, whose results missed private and CD4 specificities.

The protocol attached unique molecular identifiers to individual cDNA molecules. TCRdb reprocessed the 5' RACE reads via MiXCR and lists one record per CDR3 protein. This table holds approximately 20,000 distinct CDR3 sequences, less than 4.5% found once. Sequences were obtained from whole blood. The chain employs TRBV11-3 and TRBJ2-2; a weak D match, TRBD2 (5 bases). The TCR comes from an adult who was a healthcare worker with PCR-confirmed SARS-CoV-2 infection or an uninfected control (not recorded which). As DNA, the CDR3 is TGTGCCAGCAGCCGGCGGAACCCTCGGGGTCCCGGGGAGCTGTTTTTT. This translates into CASSRRNPRGPGELFF. Complete variable domain (other parts from reference TRBV11-3 and TRBJ2-2): EAGVVQSPRYKIIEKKQPVAFWCNPISGHNTLYWYLQNLGQGPELLIRYENEEAVDDSQLPKDRFSAERLKGVDSTLKIQPAELGDSAVYLCASSRRNPRGPGELFFGEGSRLTVL.